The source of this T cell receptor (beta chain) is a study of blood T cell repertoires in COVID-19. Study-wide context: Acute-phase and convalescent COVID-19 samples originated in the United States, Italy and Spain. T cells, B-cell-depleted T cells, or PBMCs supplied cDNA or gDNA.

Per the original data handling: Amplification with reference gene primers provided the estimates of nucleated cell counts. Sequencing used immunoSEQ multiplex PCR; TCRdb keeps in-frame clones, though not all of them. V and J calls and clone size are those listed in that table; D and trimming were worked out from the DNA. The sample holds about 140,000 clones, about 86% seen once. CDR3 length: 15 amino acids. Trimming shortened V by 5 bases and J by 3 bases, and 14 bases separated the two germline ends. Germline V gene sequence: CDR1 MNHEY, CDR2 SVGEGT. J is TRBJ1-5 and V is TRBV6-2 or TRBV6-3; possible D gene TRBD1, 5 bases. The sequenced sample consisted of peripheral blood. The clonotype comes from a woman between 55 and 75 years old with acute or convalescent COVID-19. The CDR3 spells CASSAGRQINQPQHF. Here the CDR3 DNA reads TGTGCCAGCAGTGCGGGACGGCAGATCAATCAGCCCCAGCATTTT.